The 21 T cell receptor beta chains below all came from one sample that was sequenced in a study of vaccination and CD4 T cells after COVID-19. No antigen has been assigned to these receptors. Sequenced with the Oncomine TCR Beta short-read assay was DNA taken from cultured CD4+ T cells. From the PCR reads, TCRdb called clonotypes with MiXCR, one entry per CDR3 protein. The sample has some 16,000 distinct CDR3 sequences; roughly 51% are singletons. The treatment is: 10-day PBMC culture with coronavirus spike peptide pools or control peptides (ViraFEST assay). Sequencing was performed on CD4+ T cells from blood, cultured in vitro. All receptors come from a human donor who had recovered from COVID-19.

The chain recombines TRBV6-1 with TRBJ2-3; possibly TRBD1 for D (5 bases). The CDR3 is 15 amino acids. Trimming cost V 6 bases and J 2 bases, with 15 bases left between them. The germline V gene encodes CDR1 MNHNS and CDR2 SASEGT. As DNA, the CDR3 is TGTGCCAGCAGGGTAAGGCGGACACTCACAGATACGCAGTATTTT. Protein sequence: CASRVRRTLTDTQYF.

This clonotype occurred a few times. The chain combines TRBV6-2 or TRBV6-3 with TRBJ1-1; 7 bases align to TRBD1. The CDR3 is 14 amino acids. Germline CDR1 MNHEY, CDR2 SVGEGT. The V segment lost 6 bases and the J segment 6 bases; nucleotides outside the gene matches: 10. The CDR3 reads CASREYGTVPEAFF. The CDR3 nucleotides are TGTGCCAGCAGAGAGTACGGGACAGTTCCTGAAGCTTTCTTT.

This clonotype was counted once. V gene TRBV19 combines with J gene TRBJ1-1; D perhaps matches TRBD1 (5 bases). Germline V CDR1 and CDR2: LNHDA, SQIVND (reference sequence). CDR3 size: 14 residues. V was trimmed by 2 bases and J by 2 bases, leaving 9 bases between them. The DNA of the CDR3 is TGTGCCAGTAGTATATACGGGGGAAACACTGAAGCTTTCTTT. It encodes CASSIYGGNTEAFF.

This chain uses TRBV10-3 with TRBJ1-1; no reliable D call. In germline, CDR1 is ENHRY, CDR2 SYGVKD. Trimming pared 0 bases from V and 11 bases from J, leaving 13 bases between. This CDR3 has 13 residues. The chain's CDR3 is CAISESEAGVAFF. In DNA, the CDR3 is TGTGCCATCAGTGAGTCTGAAGCAGGAGTGGCTTTCTTT.

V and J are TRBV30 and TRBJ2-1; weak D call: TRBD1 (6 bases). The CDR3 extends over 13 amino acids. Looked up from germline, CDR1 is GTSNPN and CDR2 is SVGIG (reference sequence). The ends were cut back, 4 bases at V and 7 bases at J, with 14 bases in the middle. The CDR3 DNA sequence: TGTGCCTGGAATCACGGGCAGGGGAATGAGCAGTTCTTC. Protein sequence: CAWNHGQGNEQFF.

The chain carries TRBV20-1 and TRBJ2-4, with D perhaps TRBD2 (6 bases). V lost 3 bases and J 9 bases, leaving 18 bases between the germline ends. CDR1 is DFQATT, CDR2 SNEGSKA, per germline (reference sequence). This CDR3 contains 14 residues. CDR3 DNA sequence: TGCAGTGCTAGCCAAGTCAGGGTGGAGGGCATTCAGTACTTC. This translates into CSASQVRVEGIQYF.

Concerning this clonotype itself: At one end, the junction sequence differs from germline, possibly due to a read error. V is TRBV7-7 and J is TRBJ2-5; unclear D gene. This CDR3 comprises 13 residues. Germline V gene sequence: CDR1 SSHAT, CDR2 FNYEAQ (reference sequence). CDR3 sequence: CASSLGPRETQYF. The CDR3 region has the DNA TGTGCTAGCAGCCTCGGACCAAGGGAGACCCAGTACTTC.

The chain's CDR3 is CASSNKPQTSGGPQPREQYF. The CDR3 nucleotides read TGTGCCAGCAGCAACAAACCCCAGACTAGCGGGGGGCCCCAACCCCGGGAGCAGTACTTC. The J gene is TRBJ2-7, the V gene TRBV5-4; 13 bases fit TRBD2. Trimming removed 4 bases from V and 7 bases from J; junction bases left unmatched: 23. The length of the CDR3 is 20 residues. The germline V gene has CDR1 SGHNT and CDR2 YYREEE (reference sequence).

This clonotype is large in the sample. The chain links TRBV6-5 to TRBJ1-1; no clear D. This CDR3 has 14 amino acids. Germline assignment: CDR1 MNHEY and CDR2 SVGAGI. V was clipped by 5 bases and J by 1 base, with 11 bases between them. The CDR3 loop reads CASSNLRRNTEAFF. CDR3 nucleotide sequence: TGTGCCAGCAGTAACTTAAGGAGGAACACTGAAGCTTTCTTT.

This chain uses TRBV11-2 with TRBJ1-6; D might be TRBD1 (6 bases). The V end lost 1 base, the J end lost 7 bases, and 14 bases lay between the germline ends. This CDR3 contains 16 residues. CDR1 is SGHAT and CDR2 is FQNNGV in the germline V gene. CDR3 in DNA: TGTGCCAGCAGCTTAGTCCCGGGGGGGCAGAATTCACCCCTCCACTTT. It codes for CASSLVPGGQNSPLHF.

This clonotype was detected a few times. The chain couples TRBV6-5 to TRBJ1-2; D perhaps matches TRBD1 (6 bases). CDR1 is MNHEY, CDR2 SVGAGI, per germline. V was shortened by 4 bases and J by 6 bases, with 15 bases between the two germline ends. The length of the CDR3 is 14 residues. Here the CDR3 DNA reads TGTGCCAGCAGTTTACAGGGAAACTCTAATGGCTACACCTTC. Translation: CASSLQGNSNGYTF.

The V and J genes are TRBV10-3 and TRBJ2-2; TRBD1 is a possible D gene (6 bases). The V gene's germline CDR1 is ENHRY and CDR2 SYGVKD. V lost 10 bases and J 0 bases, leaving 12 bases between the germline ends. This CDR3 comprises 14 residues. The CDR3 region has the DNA TGTGCCACCGGGACACCCGCGAACACCGGGGAGCTGTTTTTT. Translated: CATGTPANTGELFF.

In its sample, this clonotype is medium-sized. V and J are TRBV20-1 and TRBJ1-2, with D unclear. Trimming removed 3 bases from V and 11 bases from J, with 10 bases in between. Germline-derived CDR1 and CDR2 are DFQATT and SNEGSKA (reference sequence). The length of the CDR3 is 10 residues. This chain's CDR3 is CSASSGRYTF. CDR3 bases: TGCAGTGCTAGCTCTGGGAGGTACACCTTC.

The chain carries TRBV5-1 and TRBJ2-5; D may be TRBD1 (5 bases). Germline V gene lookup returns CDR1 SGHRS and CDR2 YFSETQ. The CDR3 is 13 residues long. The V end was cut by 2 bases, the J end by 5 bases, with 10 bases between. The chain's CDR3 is CASSLLGRETQYF. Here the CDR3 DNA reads TGCGCCAGCAGCTTACTGGGGCGGGAGACCCAGTACTTC.

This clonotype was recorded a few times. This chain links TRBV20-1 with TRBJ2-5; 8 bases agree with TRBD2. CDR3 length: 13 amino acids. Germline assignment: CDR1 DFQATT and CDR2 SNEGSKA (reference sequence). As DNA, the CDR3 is TGCAGCGCGAGCGGGAGAAACCAAGAGACCCAGTACTTC. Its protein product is CSASGRNQETQYF.

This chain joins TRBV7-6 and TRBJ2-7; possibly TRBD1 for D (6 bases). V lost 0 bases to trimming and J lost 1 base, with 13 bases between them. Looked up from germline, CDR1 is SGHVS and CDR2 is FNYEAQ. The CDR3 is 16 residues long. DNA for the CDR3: TGTGCCAGCAGCTTAGCGCGGGCAGGGGTGTCCTACGAGCAGTACTTC. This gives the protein CASSLARAGVSYEQYF. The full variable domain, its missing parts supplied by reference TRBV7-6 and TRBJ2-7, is GAGVSQSPRYKVTKRGQDVALRCDPISGHVSLYWYRQALGQGPEFLTYFNYEAQQDKSGLPNDRFSAERPEGSISTLTIQRTEQRDSAMYRCASSLARAGVSYEQYFGPGTRLTVT.

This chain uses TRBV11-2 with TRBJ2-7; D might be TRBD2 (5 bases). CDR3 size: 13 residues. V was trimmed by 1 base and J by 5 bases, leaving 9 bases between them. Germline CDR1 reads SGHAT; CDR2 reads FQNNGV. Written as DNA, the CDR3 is TGTGCCAGCAGCTTAGGGCGGGCGGACGAGCAGTACTTC. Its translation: CASSLGRADEQYF.

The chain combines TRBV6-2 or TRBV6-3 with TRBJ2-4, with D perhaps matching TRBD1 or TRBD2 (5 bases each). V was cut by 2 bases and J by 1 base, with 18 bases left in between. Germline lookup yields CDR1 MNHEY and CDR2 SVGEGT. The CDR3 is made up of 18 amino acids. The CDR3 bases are TGTGCCAGCAGTTACGGCGCTGCAGGGAGCATGGCCAAAAACATTCAGTACTTC. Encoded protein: CASSYGAAGSMAKNIQYF.

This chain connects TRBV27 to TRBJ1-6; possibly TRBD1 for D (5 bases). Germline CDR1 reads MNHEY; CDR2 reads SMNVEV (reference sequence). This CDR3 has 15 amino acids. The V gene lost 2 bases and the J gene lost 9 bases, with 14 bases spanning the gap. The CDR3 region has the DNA TGTGCCAGCAGTTTAATGTCCGACGGGGGTTCACCCCTCCACTTT. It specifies CASSLMSDGGSPLHF.

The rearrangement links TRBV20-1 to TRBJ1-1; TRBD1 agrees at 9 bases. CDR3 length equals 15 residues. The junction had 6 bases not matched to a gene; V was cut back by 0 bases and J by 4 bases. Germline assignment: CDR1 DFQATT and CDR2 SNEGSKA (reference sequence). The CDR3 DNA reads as TGCAGTGCTAGAGATCCGTGGACAGGGGTCACTGAAGCTTTCTTT. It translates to CSARDPWTGVTEAFF.

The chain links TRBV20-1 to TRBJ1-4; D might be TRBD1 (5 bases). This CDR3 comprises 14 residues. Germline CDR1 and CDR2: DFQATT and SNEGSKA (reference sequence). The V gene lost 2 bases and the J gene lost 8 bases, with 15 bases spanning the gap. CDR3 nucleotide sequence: TGCAGTGCTAGACAAGGAGGGGTTAGGGAAAAACTGTTTTTT. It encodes CSARQGGVREKLFF.